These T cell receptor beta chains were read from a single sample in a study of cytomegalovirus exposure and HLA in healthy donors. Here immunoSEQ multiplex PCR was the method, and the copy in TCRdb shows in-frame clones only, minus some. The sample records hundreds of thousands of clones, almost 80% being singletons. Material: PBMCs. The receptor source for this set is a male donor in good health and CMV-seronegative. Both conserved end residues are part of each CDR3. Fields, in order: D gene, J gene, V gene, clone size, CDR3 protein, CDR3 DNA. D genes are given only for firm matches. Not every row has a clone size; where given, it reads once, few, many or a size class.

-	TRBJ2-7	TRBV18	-	CASSPQVINEQYF	TGTGCCAGCTCACCACAAGTTATCAACGAGCAGTACTTC
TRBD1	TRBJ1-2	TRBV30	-	CAWSFGGQANYGYTF	TGTGCCTGGAGCTTCGGGGGACAGGCTAACTATGGCTACACCTTC
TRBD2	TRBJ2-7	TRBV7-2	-	CASSPANGRAYEQYF	TGTGCCAGCAGCCCCGCTAACGGGAGGGCCTACGAGCAGTACTTC
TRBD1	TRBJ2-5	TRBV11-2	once	CASSLDRGGQETQYF	TGTGCCAGCAGCCTAGACAGGGGTGGGCAAGAGACCCAGTACTTC
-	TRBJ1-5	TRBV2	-	CASRGAPNQPQHF	TGTGCCAGCAGGGGGGCGCCTAACCAGCCCCAGCATTTT
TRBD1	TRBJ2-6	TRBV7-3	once	CASSPKDRATSGANVLTF	TGTGCCAGCAGCCCGAAAGACAGGGCTACCTCTGGGGCCAACGTCCTGACTTTC
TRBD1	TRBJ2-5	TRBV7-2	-	CASSSTGTGQETQYF	TGTGCCAGCAGCTCCACCGGGACAGGGCAAGAGACCCAGTACTTC
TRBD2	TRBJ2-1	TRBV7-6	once	CASSFAGGSYNEQFF	TGTGCCAGCAGCTTTGCGGGGGGCTCCTACAATGAGCAGTTCTTC
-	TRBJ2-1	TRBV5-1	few	CASSLELWTYSYNEQFF	TGCGCCAGCAGCTTGGAATTATGGACATACTCCTACAATGAGCAGTTCTTC
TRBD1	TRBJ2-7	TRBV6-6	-	CASLSRDRDYEQYF	TGTGCCAGCCTGTCCCGGGACAGGGATTACGAGCAGTACTTC
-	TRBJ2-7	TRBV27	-	CASRDTGAFGNVHEQYF	TGTGCCAGCAGAGATACCGGTGCTTTCGGGAATGTCCACGAGCAGTACTTC
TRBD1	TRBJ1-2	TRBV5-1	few	CASSTGQGGGYTF	TGCGCCAGCAGCACCGGACAGGGCGGCGGCTACACCTTC
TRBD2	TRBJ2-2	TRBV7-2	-	CASSLIRLAGFTGELFF	TGTGCCAGCAGCCTAATCCGGCTAGCGGGGTTCACCGGGGAGCTGTTTTTT
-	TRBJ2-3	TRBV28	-	CASIGRRVAADTQYF	TGTGCCAGTATCGGGCGGAGGGTAGCAGCAGATACGCAGTATTTT
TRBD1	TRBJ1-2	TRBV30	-	CAWSVGQGFYGYTF	TGTGCCTGGAGTGTTGGACAGGGATTCTATGGCTACACCTTC
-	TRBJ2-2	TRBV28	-	CASSFSLIGELFF	TGTGCCAGCAGTTTTAGTCTCATCGGGGAGCTGTTTTTT
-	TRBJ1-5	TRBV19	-	CASTPGVWPQHF	TGTGCCAGTACCCCCGGAGTGTGGCCCCAGCATTTT
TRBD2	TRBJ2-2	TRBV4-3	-	CASSQGTSGGASTGELFF	TGCGCCAGCAGCCAAGGGACTAGCGGGGGGGCTAGCACCGGGGAGCTGTTTTTT
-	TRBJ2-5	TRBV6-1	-	CASTGSRETQYF	TGTGCCAGCACTGGTTCTAGGGAGACCCAGTACTTC
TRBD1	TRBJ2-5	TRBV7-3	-	CASSLPGTGPRETQYF	TGTGCCAGCAGCTTACCCGGGACAGGTCCGCGGGAGACCCAGTACTTC
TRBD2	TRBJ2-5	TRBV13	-	CASSLELAETQYF	TGTGCCAGCAGCTTAGAACTAGCGGAGACCCAGTACTTC
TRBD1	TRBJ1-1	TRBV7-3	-	CASSPRTGSEAFF	TGTGCCAGCAGCCCCCGGACAGGGTCTGAAGCTTTCTTT
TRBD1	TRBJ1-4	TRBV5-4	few	CASSPGQGWDEKLFF	TGTGCCAGCAGCCCGGGACAGGGGTGGGATGAAAAACTGTTTTTT
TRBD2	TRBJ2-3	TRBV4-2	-	CASSQDSSGGPTDTQYF	TGTGCCAGCAGCCAAGATTCAAGCGGGGGGCCAACAGATACGCAGTATTTT
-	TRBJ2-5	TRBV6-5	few	CASRGPGVGQETQYF	TGTGCCAGCAGGGGACCAGGGGTGGGGCAAGAGACCCAGTACTTC
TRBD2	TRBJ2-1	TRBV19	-	CASSIMASLAGTPSYNEQFF	TGTGCCAGTAGTATAATGGCGTCCCTAGCGGGGACTCCCTCCTACAATGAGCAGTTCTTC
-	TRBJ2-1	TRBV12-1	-	CASNPRQNYNEQFF	TGTGCCAGCAATCCGAGACAAAACTACAATGAGCAGTTCTTC
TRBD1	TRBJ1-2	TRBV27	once	CASSWRQGQSGYTF	TGTGCCAGCAGTTGGCGACAGGGTCAAAGTGGCTACACCTTC
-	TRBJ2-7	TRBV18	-	CASSPDGQRPSYEQYF	TGTGCCAGCTCACCTGACGGACAGCGTCCCTCCTACGAGCAGTACTTC
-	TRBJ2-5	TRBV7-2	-	CASSFATGQETQYF	TGTGCCAGCAGCTTCGCGACAGGACAAGAGACCCAGTACTTC
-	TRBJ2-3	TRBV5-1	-	CASSKAQGQVAVSTDTQYF	TGCGCCAGCAGCAAAGCCCAGGGGCAGGTCGCCGTAAGCACAGATACGCAGTATTTT
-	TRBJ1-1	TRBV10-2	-	CASSLTGPNTEAFF	TGCGCCAGCAGCTTAACAGGGCCGAACACTGAAGCTTTCTTT
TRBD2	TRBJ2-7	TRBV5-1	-	CASSLTTSGRRSGEQYF	TGCGCCAGCAGCTTGACTACTAGCGGGAGGCGTTCGGGTGAGCAGTACTTC
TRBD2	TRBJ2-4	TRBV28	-	CASSTGLALAKNIQYF	TGTGCCAGCAGTACAGGACTAGCGTTAGCCAAAAACATTCAGTACTTC
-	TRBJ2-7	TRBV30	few	CAWSARRGDEQYF	TGTGCCTGGAGTGCTCGCAGGGGCGACGAGCAGTACTTC
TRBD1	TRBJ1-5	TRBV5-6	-	CASSFGTDYNQPQHF	TGTGCCAGCAGCTTCGGGACAGATTACAATCAGCCCCAGCATTTT
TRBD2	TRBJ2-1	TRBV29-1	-	CSVGRAGGYNEQFF	TGCAGCGTCGGCCGAGCGGGAGGGTACAATGAGCAGTTCTTC
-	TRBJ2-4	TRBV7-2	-	CASSPRDIQYF	TGTGCCAGCAGCCCGCGGGACATTCAGTACTTC
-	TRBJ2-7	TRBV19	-	CASSIYPGPGLYEQYF	TGTGCCAGTAGTATATATCCTGGCCCGGGACTCTACGAGCAGTACTTC
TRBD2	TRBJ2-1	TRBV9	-	CASSVSPSGENEQFF	TGTGCCAGCAGCGTTTCGCCTAGCGGGGAAAATGAGCAGTTCTTC
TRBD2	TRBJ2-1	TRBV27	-	CASSLLAGVVGEQFF	TGTGCCAGCAGTTTGTTAGCGGGAGTGGTGGGTGAGCAGTTCTTC
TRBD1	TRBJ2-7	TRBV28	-	CAHSAGQGTKHEQYF	TGTGCCCATAGTGCCGGACAGGGGACGAAACACGAGCAGTACTTC
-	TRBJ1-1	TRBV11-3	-	CASSLGARTEAFF	TGTGCCAGCAGCTTGGGGGCGCGGACTGAAGCTTTCTTT
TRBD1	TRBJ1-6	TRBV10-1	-	CASPALPTGEDSPLHF	TGCGCCAGCCCCGCTCTCCCGACAGGGGAAGATTCACCCCTCCACTTT
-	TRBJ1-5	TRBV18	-	CASSAQGMDQPQHF	TGTGCCAGCTCAGCCCAGGGGATGGATCAGCCCCAGCATTTT
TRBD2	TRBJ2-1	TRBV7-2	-	CASSLDRLAGSQFF	TGTGCCAGCAGCTTAGATCGGCTAGCGGGATCCCAGTTCTTC
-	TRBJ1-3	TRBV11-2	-	CASKTNVGNTIYF	TGTGCCAGCAAGACTAACGTTGGAAACACCATATATTTT
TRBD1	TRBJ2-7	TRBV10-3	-	CAISDAGTGKGYEQYF	TGTGCCATCAGTGATGCCGGGACAGGGAAGGGATACGAGCAGTACTTC
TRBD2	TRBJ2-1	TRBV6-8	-	CASRVGTSGLSYNEQFF	TGTGCCAGCAGGGTGGGGACTAGCGGGTTATCCTACAATGAGCAGTTCTTC
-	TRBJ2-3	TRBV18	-	CASSPWGRGTGTDTQYF	TGTGCCAGCTCACCATGGGGACGGGGGACCGGCACAGATACGCAGTATTTT
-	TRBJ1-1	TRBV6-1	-	CASSALYTEAFF	TGTGCCAGCAGTGCCCTTTACACTGAAGCTTTCTTT
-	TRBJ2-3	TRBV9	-	CASSAPADTDTQYF	TGTGCCAGCAGCGCACCCGCGGACACAGATACGCAGTATTTT
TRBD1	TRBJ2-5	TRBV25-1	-	CASSDTGTAQETQYF	TGTGCCAGCAGTGATACGGGGACAGCGCAAGAGACCCAGTACTTC
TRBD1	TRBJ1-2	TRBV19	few	CASSIEANRGLRGYTF	TGTGCCAGTAGTATCGAAGCAAACAGGGGGCTGAGGGGCTACACCTTC
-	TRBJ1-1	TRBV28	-	CASSLNQVTEAFF	TGTGCCAGCAGTTTAAACCAGGTCACTGAAGCTTTCTTT
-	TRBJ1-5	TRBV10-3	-	CAISVGSSNQPQHF	TGTGCCATCAGTGTCGGGTCTAGCAATCAGCCCCAGCATTTT
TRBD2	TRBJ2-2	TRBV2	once	CAAGLAGGPGTGELFF	TGTGCCGCGGGACTAGCGGGGGGGCCGGGCACCGGGGAGCTGTTTTTT
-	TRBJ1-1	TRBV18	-	CASSPNRELTEAFF	TGTGCCAGCTCACCAAACAGGGAGCTCACTGAAGCTTTCTTT
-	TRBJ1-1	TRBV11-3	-	CASSMELNTEAFF	TGTGCCAGCAGCATGGAGTTGAACACTGAAGCTTTCTTT
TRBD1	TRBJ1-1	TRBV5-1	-	CASSMGQGMNTEAFF	TGCGCCAGCAGCATGGGACAGGGGATGAACACTGAAGCTTTCTTT